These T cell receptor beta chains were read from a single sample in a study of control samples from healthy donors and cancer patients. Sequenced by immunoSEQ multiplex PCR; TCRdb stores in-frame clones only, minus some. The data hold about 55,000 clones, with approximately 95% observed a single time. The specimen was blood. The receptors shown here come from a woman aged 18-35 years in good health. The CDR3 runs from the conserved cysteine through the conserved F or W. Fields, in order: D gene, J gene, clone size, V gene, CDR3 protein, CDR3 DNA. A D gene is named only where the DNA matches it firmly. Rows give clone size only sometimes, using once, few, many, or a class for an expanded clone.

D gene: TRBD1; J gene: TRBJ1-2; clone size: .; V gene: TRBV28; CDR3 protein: CASSRDSNYGYTF; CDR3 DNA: TGTGCCAGCAGTCGGGACAGCAACTATGGCTACACCTTC
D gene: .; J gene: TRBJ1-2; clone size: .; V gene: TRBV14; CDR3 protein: CASSAQGWGGYTF; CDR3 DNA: TGTGCCAGCAGCGCCCAGGGTTGGGGTGGCTACACCTTC
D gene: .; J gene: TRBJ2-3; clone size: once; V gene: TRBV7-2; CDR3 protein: CASSYRSGSSTDTQYF; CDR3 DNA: TGTGCCAGCAGCTATCGGTCAGGGTCAAGCACAGATACGCAGTATTTT
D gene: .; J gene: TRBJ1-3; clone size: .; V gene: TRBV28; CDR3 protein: CASSHDYGGNTIYF; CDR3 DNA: TGTGCCAGCAGTCATGACTACGGAGGGAACACCATATATTTT
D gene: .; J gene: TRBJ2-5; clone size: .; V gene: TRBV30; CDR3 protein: CAWRGLSGRLQETQYF; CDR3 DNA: TGTGCCTGGAGGGGCTTAAGCGGGCGTTTACAAGAGACCCAGTACTTC
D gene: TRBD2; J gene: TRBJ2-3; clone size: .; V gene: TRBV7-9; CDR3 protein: CASSWSGTSDTDTQYF; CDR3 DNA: TGTGCCAGCAGCTGGTCCGGGACTAGTGACACAGATACGCAGTATTTT
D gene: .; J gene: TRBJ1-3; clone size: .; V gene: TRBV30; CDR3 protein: CAWSVLRRPSTGNTIYF; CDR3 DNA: TGTGCCTGGAGTGTACTCCGCAGACCCAGTACTGGAAACACCATATATTTT
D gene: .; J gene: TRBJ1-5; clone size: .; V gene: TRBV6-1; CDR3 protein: CASSELVMAVSGNQPQHF; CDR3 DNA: TGTGCCAGCAGTGAATTAGTAATGGCAGTCAGTGGAAATCAGCCCCAGCATTTT
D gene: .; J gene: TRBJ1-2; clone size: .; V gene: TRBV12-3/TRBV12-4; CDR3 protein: CASSSSTTGGYTF; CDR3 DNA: TGTGCCAGCAGTTCAAGTACTACAGGGGGCTACACCTTC
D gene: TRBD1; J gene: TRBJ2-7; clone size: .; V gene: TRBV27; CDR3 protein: CASSLSGTASYEQYF; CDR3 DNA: TGTGCCAGCAGTTTATCCGGGACAGCGTCCTACGAGCAGTACTTC
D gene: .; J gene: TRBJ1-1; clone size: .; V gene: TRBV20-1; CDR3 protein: CSATDYTEAFF; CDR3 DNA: TGCAGTGCTACGGATTACACTGAAGCTTTCTTT
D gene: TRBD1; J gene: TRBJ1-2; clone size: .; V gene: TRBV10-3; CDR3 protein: CAISDVGQGAGYGYTF; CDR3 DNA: TGTGCCATCAGTGACGTTGGACAGGGGGCTGGCTATGGCTACACCTTC
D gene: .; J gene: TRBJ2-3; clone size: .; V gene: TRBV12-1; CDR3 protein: CASSLKGSTDTQYF; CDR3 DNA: TGTGCCAGCAGCTTAAAAGGGAGCACAGATACGCAGTATTTT
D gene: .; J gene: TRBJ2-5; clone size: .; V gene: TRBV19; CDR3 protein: CASSTTGKTQYF; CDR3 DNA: TGTGCCAGTAGTACCACTGGGAAGACCCAGTACTTC
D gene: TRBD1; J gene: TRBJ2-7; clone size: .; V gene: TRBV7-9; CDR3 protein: CASSRPQGQGSYEQYF; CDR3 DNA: TGTGCCAGCAGCCGACCCCAGGGACAGGGGTCCTACGAGCAGTACTTC
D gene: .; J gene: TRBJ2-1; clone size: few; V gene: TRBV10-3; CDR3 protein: CAISEETYNEQFF; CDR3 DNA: TGTGCCATCAGTGAGGAGACCTACAATGAGCAGTTCTTC
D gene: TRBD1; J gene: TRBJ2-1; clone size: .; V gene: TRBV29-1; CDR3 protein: CSVLDRDGVNEQFF; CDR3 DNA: TGCAGCGTTCTCGACAGGGATGGAGTCAATGAGCAGTTCTTC
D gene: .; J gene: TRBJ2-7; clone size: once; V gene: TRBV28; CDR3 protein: CASKSTGAYEQYF; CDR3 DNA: TGTGCCAGCAAGTCAACGGGGGCCTACGAGCAGTACTTC
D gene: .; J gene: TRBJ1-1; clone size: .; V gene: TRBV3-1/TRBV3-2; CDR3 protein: CASSQEVTSSEAFF; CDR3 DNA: TGTGCCAGCAGCCAAGAGGTGACGAGTTCTGAAGCTTTCTTT
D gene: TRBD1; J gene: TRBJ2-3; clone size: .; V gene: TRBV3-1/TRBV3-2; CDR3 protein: CASRAGTGDMDTQYF; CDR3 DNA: TGTGCCAGCAGGGCCGGGACAGGGGATATGGATACGCAGTATTTT
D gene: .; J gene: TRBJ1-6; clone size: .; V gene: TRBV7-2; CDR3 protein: CASSLMGGVGNSPLHF; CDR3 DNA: TGTGCCAGCAGCTTAATGGGGGGGGTAGGGAATTCACCCCTCCACTTT
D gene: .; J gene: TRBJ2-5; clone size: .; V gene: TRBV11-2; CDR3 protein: CASSFGQTQYF; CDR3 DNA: TGTGCCAGCAGCTTCGGGCAGACCCAGTACTTC
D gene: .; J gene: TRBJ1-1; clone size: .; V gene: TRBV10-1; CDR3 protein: CASSETEKGEAFF; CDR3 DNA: TGCGCCAGCAGTGAGACGGAAAAGGGTGAAGCTTTCTTT
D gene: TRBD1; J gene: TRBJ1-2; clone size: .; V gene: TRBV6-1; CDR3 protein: CASSEAGTGTYGYTF; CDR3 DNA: TGTGCCAGCAGTGAAGCGGGGACAGGGACCTATGGCTACACCTTC
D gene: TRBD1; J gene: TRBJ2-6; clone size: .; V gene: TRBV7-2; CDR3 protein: CASSLTGAGANVLTF; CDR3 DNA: TGTGCCAGCAGCTTAACAGGGGCTGGGGCCAACGTCCTGACTTTC